A selection of T cell receptor beta chains follows, all from one sample in a study of T cell changes during pregnancy in multiple sclerosis. Only in-frame clones appear in the TCRdb table, and some are missing; sequencing was by immunoSEQ multiplex PCR. The profile shows about 110,000 clones, 92% of them singletons. The material sequenced was peripheral blood, taken after pregnancy. The receptors shown here come from a female donor with multiple sclerosis, enrolled in a pregnancy study. CDR3s include the opening cysteine and the closing phenylalanine or tryptophan. Each record gives: J gene, clone size, V gene, D gene, CDR3 protein, CDR3 DNA. D genes are given only for firm matches. A row's size may be missing; if present it is once, few, many or a size class.

>TRBJ1-6|-|TRBV2|-
CASSGAGSPLHF
TGTGCCAGCAGTGGGGCCGGCTCACCCCTCCACTTT
>TRBJ2-7|-|TRBV13|-
CASSRTARYEQYF
TGTGCCAGCAGTCGGACAGCACGTTACGAGCAGTACTTC
>TRBJ1-2|-|TRBV2|-
CASAGHHLGGYTF
TGTGCCAGCGCTGGACACCATCTGGGCGGCTACACCTTC
>TRBJ2-2|-|TRBV5-1|TRBD2
CASSFRGGGTGELFF
TGCGCCAGCAGCTTCAGAGGCGGGGGTACCGGGGAGCTGTTTTTT
>TRBJ1-1|-|TRBV5-1|TRBD1
CASSYGQGTEAFF
TGCGCCAGCAGCTATGGACAGGGGACTGAAGCTTTCTTT
>TRBJ2-7|-|TRBV2|TRBD2
CASSVGGKWYF
TGTGCCAGCAGTGTGGGGGGGAAGTGGTACTTC
>TRBJ2-7|-|TRBV19|-
CASSHNRNEAVQYF
TGTGCCAGTAGCCATAATCGAAATGAGGCGGTGCAGTACTTC
>TRBJ2-2|once|TRBV19|TRBD1
CASSIYTGGNTGELFF
TGTGCCAGTAGTATTTATACAGGGGGCAACACCGGGGAGCTGTTTTTT
>TRBJ2-7|-|TRBV7-9|-
CASSSHGALGGYYEQYF
TGTGCCAGCAGCTCTCACGGGGCCTTGGGAGGATATTACGAGCAGTACTTC
>TRBJ2-1|-|TRBV5-1|TRBD2
CASSPGTSANEQFF
TGCGCCAGCAGCCCCGGGACTAGCGCCAATGAGCAGTTCTTC
>TRBJ1-3|-|TRBV9|-
CASSARGGNTIYF
TGTGCCAGCAGCGCCCGAGGTGGAAACACCATATATTTT
>TRBJ1-2|-|TRBV6-5|-
CASSPDITIVSGYTF
TGTGCCAGCAGTCCCGACATCACCATAGTGAGTGGCTACACCTTC
>TRBJ1-5|-|TRBV5-6|TRBD1
CASSLSTGKFFSNQPQHF
TGTGCCAGCAGCTTGTCGACAGGGAAATTCTTTAGCAATCAGCCCCAGCATTTT
>TRBJ2-1|-|TRBV28|-
CASTPGGSYNEQFF
TGTGCCAGCACTCCCGGAGGCTCCTACAATGAGCAGTTCTTC
>TRBJ1-2|-|TRBV28|-
CASSLPTAYGYTF
TGTGCCAGCAGTTTACCGACTGCTTATGGCTACACCTTC
>TRBJ2-2|-|TRBV18|TRBD2
CASSLAGPNTGELFF
TGTGCCAGCTCTCTAGCGGGACCGAACACCGGGGAGCTGTTTTTT
>TRBJ1-4|-|TRBV7-9|-
CASSSFRDTNEKLFF
TGTGCCAGCAGCTCATTCAGGGATACTAATGAAAAACTGTTTTTT
>TRBJ2-3|once|TRBV11-2|TRBD2
CASSLRLAGGGDTQYF
TGTGCCAGCAGCTTAAGACTAGCGGGAGGAGGAGATACGCAGTATTTT
>TRBJ2-5|once|TRBV12-2|-
CASRLVLAAEETQYF
TGTGCAAGTCGCTTAGTCTTAGCGGCCGAAGAGACCCAGTACTTC
>TRBJ2-3|-|TRBV25-1|TRBD2
CASSGRLAGATDTQYF
TGTGCCAGCAGTGGCAGACTAGCGGGGGCCACAGATACGCAGTATTTT
>TRBJ2-7|-|TRBV10-3|-
CAISEYGRSYEQYF
TGTGCCATCAGTGAGTATGGCCGCTCCTACGAGCAGTACTTC
>TRBJ1-1|-|TRBV30|-
CAWSISSERTEAFF
TGTGCCTGGAGTATCTCTTCCGAGCGCACTGAAGCTTTCTTT
>TRBJ1-1|few|TRBV6-5|-
CASTPRGPGETEAFF
TGTGCCAGCACCCCAAGGGGACCGGGGGAAACTGAAGCTTTCTTT
>TRBJ2-1|-|TRBV6-6|-
CASSYEGKQFF
TGTGCCAGCAGTTACGAGGGAAAGCAGTTCTTC
>TRBJ2-7|few|TRBV2|TRBD2
CASSEQGLGSEQYF
TGTGCCAGCAGTGAACAGGGACTAGGCTCTGAGCAGTACTTC
>TRBJ1-2|-|TRBV7-2|-
CASSSRRAPGDYGYTF
TGTGCCAGCAGCTCAAGGAGGGCGCCGGGGGACTATGGCTACACCTTC
>TRBJ2-2|-|TRBV27|TRBD1
CASNRDSRPTGELFF
TGTGCCAGCAACCGGGACAGTCGACCCACCGGGGAGCTGTTTTTT
>TRBJ1-1|-|TRBV15|-
CATSRGAYPPNTEAFF
TGTGCCACCAGCAGAGGGGCATATCCACCTAACACTGAAGCTTTCTTT
>TRBJ1-2|-|TRBV2|-
CASSESEVNYGYTF
TGTGCCAGCAGTGAATCGGAGGTTAACTATGGCTACACCTTC
>TRBJ2-5|-|TRBV5-5|TRBD2
CASSRLPSGGPQETQYF
TGTGCCAGCAGTCGCCTTCCTAGCGGGGGGCCGCAAGAGACCCAGTACTTC
>TRBJ2-2|-|TRBV4-2|TRBD2
CASSQDGLAGIGANTGELFF
TGTGCCAGCAGCCAAGACGGACTAGCGGGAATTGGGGCGAACACCGGGGAGCTGTTTTTT
>TRBJ2-5|-|TRBV6-1|-
CASWLALVQKETQYF
TGTGCCAGCTGGCTGGCCCTGGTCCAGAAAGAGACCCAGTACTTC
>TRBJ2-3|-|TRBV19|TRBD1
CASSIQGATDTQYF
TGTGCCAGTAGTATCCAGGGGGCGACAGATACGCAGTATTTT
>TRBJ1-5|-|TRBV2|-
CASSRPGSQPQHF
TGTGCCAGCAGTAGGCCAGGGTCTCAGCCCCAGCATTTT
>TRBJ2-7|-|TRBV15|-
CATSRDNDNYEQYF
TGTGCCACCAGCAGAGATAACGACAACTACGAGCAGTACTTC
>TRBJ2-3|-|TRBV28|TRBD2
CASSTRTSGSVTDTQYF
TGTGCCAGCAGTACCCGGACTAGCGGGAGTGTGACAGATACGCAGTATTTT
>TRBJ2-1|-|TRBV5-5|-
CASSLVPRGGRVYEQFF
TGTGCCAGCAGCTTGGTCCCTCGCGGGGGCCGGGTTTATGAGCAGTTCTTC
>TRBJ2-1|-|TRBV7-3|-
CASSSGGGVNEQFF
TGTGCCAGCAGCTCTGGTGGAGGGGTCAATGAGCAGTTCTTC
>TRBJ2-1|-|TRBV2|TRBD2
CASSRGTSGPSSYNEQFF
TGTGCCAGCTCGAGGGGGACTAGCGGGCCGAGCTCCTACAATGAGCAGTTCTTC
>TRBJ2-7|-|TRBV19|-
CASSISPGESYEQYF
TGTGCCAGTAGTATTTCGCCGGGGGAATCCTACGAGCAGTACTTC
>TRBJ2-5|-|TRBV30|TRBD1
CAWTKTGGPLETQYF
TGTGCCTGGACAAAGACAGGGGGCCCATTGGAGACCCAGTACTTC
>TRBJ2-7|-|TRBV25-1|TRBD1
CASRDRVTPYEQYF
TGTGCCAGCAGGGACAGGGTAACCCCCTACGAGCAGTACTTC
>TRBJ1-5|-|TRBV6-5|-
CASRKQSNQPQHF
TGTGCCAGCAGAAAACAGAGTAATCAGCCCCAGCATTTT
>TRBJ2-1|once|TRBV9|TRBD2
CASSVVPGRELFSYNEQFF
TGTGCCAGCAGCGTAGTTCCAGGGAGGGAGCTTTTCTCCTACAATGAGCAGTTCTTC
>TRBJ2-2|-|TRBV11-2|-
CASSYREYTGELFF
TGTGCCAGCAGCTACCGGGAGTACACCGGGGAGCTGTTTTTT
>TRBJ1-3|-|TRBV5-6|-
CASSPASGNFRNTIYF
TGTGCCAGCAGCCCGGCTTCGGGGAACTTCAGAAACACCATATATTTT
>TRBJ2-7|-|TRBV6-1|TRBD2
CASSEFRGVYEQYF
TGTGCCAGCAGTGAATTCCGGGGGGTCTACGAGCAGTACTTC
>TRBJ2-2|-|TRBV7-7|TRBD2
CASSLSGRNTGELFF
TGTGCCAGCAGCTTAAGCGGGAGGAACACCGGGGAGCTGTTTTTT
>TRBJ1-5|-|TRBV19|-
CASSIGYLGAEDQPQHF
TGTGCCAGTAGTATAGGATACCTGGGGGCTGAGGATCAGCCCCAGCATTTT